The clone carrying this TCR beta chain has at least ten counts. Researchers amplified the TCR beta CDR3 regions from RNA transcripts. An initial round of RT-PCR targeting the TCR CDR3 relied on the HTBI primer set. TCRdb ran MiXCR on the multiplex PCR reads and lists one entry per CDR3 protein. This sample has some 700,000 distinct CDR3 sequences; approximately 15% occur once, and the top ten carry less than 20%. Germline V gene sequence: CDR1 MDHEN, CDR2 SYDVKM. Trimming removed 4 bases from V and 6 bases from J; junction bases left unmatched: 9. The length of the CDR3 is 16 residues. These data are taken from a study of T cells in Graves' hyperthyroidism and ophthalmopathy. Study context: Peripheral blood was drawn at first diagnosis, prior to all treatment.

Patients were excluded because of uncontrolled infection, other autoimmune disease, pregnancy or lactation. The J gene is TRBJ2-1, the V gene TRBV28, with 10 bases matching TRBD2. The source of this sequence is a man aged 50 to 60 with Graves' hyperthyroidism. The material sequenced was blood. The CDR3 DNA reads as TGTGCCAGCAGTTCCGCTAGCGGGAGTGTAGTCAATGAGCAGTTCTTC. It translates to CASSSASGSVVNEQFF.